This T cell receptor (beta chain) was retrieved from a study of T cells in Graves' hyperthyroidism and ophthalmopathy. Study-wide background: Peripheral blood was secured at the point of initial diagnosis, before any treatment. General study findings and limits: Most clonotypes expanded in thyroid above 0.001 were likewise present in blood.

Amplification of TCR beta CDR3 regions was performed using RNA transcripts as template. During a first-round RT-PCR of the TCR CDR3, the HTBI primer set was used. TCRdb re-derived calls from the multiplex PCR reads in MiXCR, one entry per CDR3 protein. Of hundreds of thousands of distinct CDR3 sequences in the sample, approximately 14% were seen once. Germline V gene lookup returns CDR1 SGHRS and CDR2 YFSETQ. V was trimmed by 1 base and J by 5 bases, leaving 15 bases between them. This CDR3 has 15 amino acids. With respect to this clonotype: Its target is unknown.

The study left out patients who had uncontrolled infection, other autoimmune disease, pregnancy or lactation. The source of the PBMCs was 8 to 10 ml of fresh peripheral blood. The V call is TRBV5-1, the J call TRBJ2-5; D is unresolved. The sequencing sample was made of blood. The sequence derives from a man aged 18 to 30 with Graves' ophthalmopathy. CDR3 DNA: TGCGCCAGCAGCTTGTCCGCCACCGCCGGGGAGACCCAGTACTTC. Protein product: CASSLSATAGETQYF.